This TCR beta chain was identified during a study of T cell clusters in autoimmune cytopenias. Study-wide findings and caveats: TRB repertoire shifts in secondary cytopenia and chronic lymphocytic leukemia mostly reflected lymphoma, not autoimmunity. Primary autoimmune cytopenia patients seemingly lacked the physiological T cell clusters found in healthy donors. Healthy donors had approximately 3.3-fold more exclusive TRB clusters than active autoimmune hepatitis patients.

TRB was amplified from approximately 250 ng of peripheral blood genomic DNA per sample. CDR3 length: 13 residues. The germline V gene encodes CDR1 SGHVS and CDR2 FNYEAQ. One tube held mixed TRB-A and TRB-B primer pools for touch-down PCR. With the multiplex PCR reads reprocessed, TCRdb shows one record per CDR3 protein and no DNA. Its table records about 3,200 distinct CDR3 sequences. This clonotype is identified as medium-sized from frequency. Its antigen remains unknown. The V call is TRBV7-6, the J call TRBJ2-2. Sequencing was carried out using peripheral blood. The sequence was obtained from a human donor with an autoimmune cytopenia or autoimmune hepatitis (not recorded which). This CDR3 reads CASSLGVPGELFF.